A single sample gave rise to the 2 T cell receptor beta chains below, sequenced in a study of T cells in localized non-small cell lung cancer. Clones were read by immunoSEQ multiplex PCR, and TCRdb kept only the in-frame ones, dropping some. The repertoire holds 2,000 or so clones, roughly 24% seen once, with 11% to 15% in the top ten. Material: normal lung tissue next to the tumor, obtained before any cancer treatment. Every receptor here comes from a male donor older than 55 with stage I lung adenocarcinoma.

This clone has just one count. The chain couples TRBV14 to TRBJ2-1; D may be TRBD1 or TRBD2 (5 bases each). Between the trimmed V and J ends, which lost 6 bases and 7 bases, there was a span of 13 bases. This CDR3 region has 13 residues. The germline gives CDR1 SGHDN, CDR2 FVKESK. CDR3 DNA: TGTGCCAGCAGTCCACGGTGGGGGAATGAGCAGTTCTTC. Amino acid sequence: CASSPRWGNEQFF.

In its sample, this clone ranks as medium-sized. The chain links TRBV6-8 to TRBJ1-2; 9 nucleotides match TRBD1. The V segment lost 4 bases and the J segment 8 bases; nucleotides outside the gene matches: 11. The CDR3 contains 15 residues. Germline lookup yields CDR1 MNHGY and CDR2 SAAAGT. The CDR3 DNA sequence: TGTGCCAGCAGTTCCCCGGACAGGGGCATAAGAGGCTACACCTTC. Amino acid sequence: CASSSPDRGIRGYTF.